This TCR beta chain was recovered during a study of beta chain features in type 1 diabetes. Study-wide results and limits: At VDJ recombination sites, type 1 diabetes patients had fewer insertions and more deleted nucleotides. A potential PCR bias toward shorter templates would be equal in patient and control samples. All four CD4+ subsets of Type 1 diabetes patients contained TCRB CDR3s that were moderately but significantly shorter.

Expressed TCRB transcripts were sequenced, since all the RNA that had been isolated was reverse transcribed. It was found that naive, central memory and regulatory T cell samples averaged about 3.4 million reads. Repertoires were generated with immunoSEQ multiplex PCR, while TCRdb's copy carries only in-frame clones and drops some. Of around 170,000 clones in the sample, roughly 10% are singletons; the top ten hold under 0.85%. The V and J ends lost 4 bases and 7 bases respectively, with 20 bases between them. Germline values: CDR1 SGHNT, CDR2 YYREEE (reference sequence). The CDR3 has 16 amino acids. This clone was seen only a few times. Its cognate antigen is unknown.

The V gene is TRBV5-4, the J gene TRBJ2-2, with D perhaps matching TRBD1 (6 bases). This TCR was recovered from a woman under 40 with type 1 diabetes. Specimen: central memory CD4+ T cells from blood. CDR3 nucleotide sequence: TGTGCCAGCAGCGGTAGCAGGGCAGGGGTTGGCGGGGAGCTGTTTTTT. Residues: CASSGSRAGVGGELFF. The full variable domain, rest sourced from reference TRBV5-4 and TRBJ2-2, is ETGVTQSPTHLIKTRGQQVTLRCSSQSGHNTVSWYQQALGQGPQFIFQYYREEENGRGNFPPRFSGLQFPNYSSELNVNALELDDSALYLCASSGSRAGVGGELFFGEGSRLTVL.